The clone carrying this T cell receptor (beta chain) has at least ten counts. The V gene's germline CDR1 is MGHRA and CDR2 YSYEKL. J gave up 8 bases and V 4 bases, and 5 bases lay outside the gene matches. The CDR3 is 14 amino acids. TCRdb called the 5' RACE reads again in MiXCR, with one record for every CDR3 protein. The sample lists 53,000 or so distinct CDR3 sequences, roughly 14% occurring once. This specimen comes from a study of T cells of healthy individuals. The clonotype was recovered from a human donor in good health. The gene calls are TRBV4-1 and TRBJ1-4, with 9 bases fitting TRBD1. The CDR3 is CASSLGQGGEKLFF. As DNA, the CDR3 is TGCGCCAGCAGCCTGGGACAGGGAGGGGAAAAACTGTTTTTT.